This T cell receptor beta chain emerged from a study of T cells in Graves' hyperthyroidism and ophthalmopathy. Germline values: CDR1 LGHNA, CDR2 YNFKEQ. The CDR3 spans 22 residues. Trimming shortened V by 0 bases and J by 4 bases, and 30 bases separated the two germline ends. Thyroid ultrasound and orbital computed tomography, with clinical symptoms and serum thyroxine and TRAb, informed diagnoses. TCR beta CDR3 regions were amplified from RNA. Using the HTBI primer set, a first-round RT-PCR was run on the TCR CDR3. TCRdb itself ran the multiplex PCR reads through MiXCR, one entry per CDR3 protein. The sample includes 550,000 to 600,000 distinct CDR3 sequences, over 15% of them seen just once.

This clonotype originated in a woman aged 18-30 years with Graves' hyperthyroidism. The chain carries TRBV4-2 and TRBJ2-2; D remains ambiguous. Sequencing input: blood. The CDR3 DNA is TGTGCCAGCAGCCAAGATTTAGGGCTTACCCCCCGCGTCTTAGGCCCCACCGGGGAGCTGTTTTTT. Its protein product is CASSQDLGLTPRVLGPTGELFF.